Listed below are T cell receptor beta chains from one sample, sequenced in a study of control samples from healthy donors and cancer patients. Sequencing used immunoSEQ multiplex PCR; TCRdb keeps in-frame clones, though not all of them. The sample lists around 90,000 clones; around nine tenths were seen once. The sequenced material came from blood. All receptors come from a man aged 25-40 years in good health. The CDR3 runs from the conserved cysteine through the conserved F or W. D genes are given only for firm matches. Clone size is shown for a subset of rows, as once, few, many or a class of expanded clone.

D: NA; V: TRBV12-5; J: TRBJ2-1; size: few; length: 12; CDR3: CASGPPRGEQFF; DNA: TGTGCTAGTGGTCCGCCTCGGGGTGAGCAGTTCTTC
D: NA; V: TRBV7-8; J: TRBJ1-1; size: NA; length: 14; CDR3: CASSLAYIDTEAFF; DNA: TGTGCCAGCAGCTTAGCGTATATTGACACTGAAGCTTTCTTT
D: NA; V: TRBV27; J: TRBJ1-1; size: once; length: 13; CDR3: CASSLDRRTEAFF; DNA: TGTGCCAGCAGTCTAGACCGGCGCACTGAAGCTTTCTTT
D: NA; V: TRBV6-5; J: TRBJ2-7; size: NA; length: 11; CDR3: CATSTRYEQYF; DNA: TGTGCCACCTCGACTAGATACGAGCAGTACTTC
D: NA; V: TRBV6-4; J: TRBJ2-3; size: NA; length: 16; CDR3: CASSTSYRVWTDTQYF; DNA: TGTGCCAGCAGTACAAGTTACAGGGTTTGGACAGATACGCAGTATTTT
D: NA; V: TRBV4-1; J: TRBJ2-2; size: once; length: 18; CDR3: CASSQDGVRSSGTGELFF; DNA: TGCGCCAGCAGCCAAGATGGGGTCAGGTCCTCGGGGACCGGGGAGCTGTTTTTT
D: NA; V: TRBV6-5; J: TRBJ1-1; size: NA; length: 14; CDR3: CASTPLGVNTEAFF; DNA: TGTGCCAGCACCCCCTTGGGGGTGAACACTGAAGCTTTCTTT
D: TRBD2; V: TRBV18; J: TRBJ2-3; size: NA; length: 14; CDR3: CASSASGGTDTQYF; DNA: TGTGCCAGCTCAGCTAGCGGGGGCACAGATACGCAGTATTTT
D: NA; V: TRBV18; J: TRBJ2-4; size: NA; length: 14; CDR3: CASSPPGGENIQYF; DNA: TGTGCCAGCTCACCACCGGGGGGTGAAAACATTCAGTACTTC
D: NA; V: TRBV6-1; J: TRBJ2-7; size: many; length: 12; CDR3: CASSEWGQEQYF; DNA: TGTGCCAGCAGTGAATGGGGACAAGAGCAGTACTTC
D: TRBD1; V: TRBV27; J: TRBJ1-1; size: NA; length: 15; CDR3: CASSYQGARGTEAFF; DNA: TGTGCCAGCTCTTATCAGGGGGCCCGTGGCACTGAAGCTTTCTTT
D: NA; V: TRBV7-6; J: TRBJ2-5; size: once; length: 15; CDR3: CASSLVRGLQETQYF; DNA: TGTGCCAGCAGCTTAGTGAGGGGCCTCCAAGAGACCCAGTACTTC
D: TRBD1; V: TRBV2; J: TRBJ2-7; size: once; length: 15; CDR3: CANKPGQGRSYEQYF; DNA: TGTGCCAACAAACCGGGACAGGGAAGATCCTACGAGCAGTACTTC
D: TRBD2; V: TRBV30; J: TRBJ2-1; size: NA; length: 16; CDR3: CAWSTKTSGLYNEQFF; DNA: TGTGCCTGGAGTACTAAGACTAGCGGGTTGTACAATGAGCAGTTCTTC
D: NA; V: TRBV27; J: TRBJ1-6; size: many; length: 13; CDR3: CASSLSYGLPLHF; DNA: TGTGCCAGCAGTTTATCGTACGGGTTACCCCTCCACTTT
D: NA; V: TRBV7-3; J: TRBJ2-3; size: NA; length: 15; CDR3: CASSLGLATPDTQYF; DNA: TGTGCCAGCAGCTTGGGGCTAGCGACCCCAGATACGCAGTATTTT
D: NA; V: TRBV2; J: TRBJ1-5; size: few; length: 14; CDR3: CASSEGDSNQPQHF; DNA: TGTGCCAGCAGTGAGGGGGATAGCAATCAGCCCCAGCATTTT
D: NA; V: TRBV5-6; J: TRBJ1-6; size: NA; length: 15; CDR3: CASSESGTENSPLHF; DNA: TGTGCCAGCAGCGAATCCGGGACGGAGAATTCACCCCTCCACTTT
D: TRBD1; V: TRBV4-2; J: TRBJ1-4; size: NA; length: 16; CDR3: CASSQADRDFYEKLFF; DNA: TGTGCCAGCAGCCAAGCGGACAGGGACTTTTACGAAAAACTGTTTTTT
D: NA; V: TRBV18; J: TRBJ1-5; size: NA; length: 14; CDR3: CASSPQGSNQPQHF; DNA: TGTGCCAGCTCACCACAGGGTAGTAATCAGCCCCAGCATTTT
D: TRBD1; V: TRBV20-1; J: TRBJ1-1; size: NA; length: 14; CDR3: CSASGRAGGTEAFF; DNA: TGCAGTGCTAGTGGGAGAGCAGGGGGCACTGAAGCTTTCTTT
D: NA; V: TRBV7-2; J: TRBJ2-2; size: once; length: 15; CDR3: CASSLSYANTGELFF; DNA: TGTGCCAGCAGCTTATCCTACGCGAACACCGGGGAGCTGTTTTTT
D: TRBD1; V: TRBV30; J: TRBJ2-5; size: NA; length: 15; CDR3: CAWRAGTGGLETQYF; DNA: TGTGCCTGGAGGGCTGGGACAGGGGGCCTCGAGACCCAGTACTTC
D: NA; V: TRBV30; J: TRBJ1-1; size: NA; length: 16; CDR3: CAWSAYLESLNTEAFF; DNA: TGTGCCTGGAGTGCCTATCTAGAGTCCTTGAACACTGAAGCTTTCTTT
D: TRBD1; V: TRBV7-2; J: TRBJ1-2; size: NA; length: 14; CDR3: CASSSGTGNYGYTF; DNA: TGTGCCAGCAGTTCAGGGACAGGAAACTATGGCTACACCTTC
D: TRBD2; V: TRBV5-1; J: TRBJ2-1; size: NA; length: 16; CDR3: CASSWTTSGGANEQFF; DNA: TGCGCCAGCAGCTGGACAACTAGCGGGGGGGCCAATGAGCAGTTCTTC
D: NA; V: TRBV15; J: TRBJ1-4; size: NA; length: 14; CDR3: CATSRDLEAEKLFF; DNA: TGTGCCACCAGCAGAGATTTAGAGGCCGAAAAACTGTTTTTT
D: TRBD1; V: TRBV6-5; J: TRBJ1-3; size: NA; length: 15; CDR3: CASSSTDRSGNTIYF; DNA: TGTGCCAGCAGTTCGACGGACAGGTCCGGAAACACCATATATTTT
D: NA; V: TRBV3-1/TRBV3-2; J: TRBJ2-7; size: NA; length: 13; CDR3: CASSQAGAYEQYF; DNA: TGTGCCAGCAGCCAAGCGGGGGCTTACGAGCAGTACTTC
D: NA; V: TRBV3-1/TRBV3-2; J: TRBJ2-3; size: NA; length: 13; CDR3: CASSQANGDTQYF; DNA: TGTGCCAGCAGCCAAGCCAACGGGGATACGCAGTATTTT
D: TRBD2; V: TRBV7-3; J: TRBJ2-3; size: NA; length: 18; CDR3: CASSSGTSGTPSTDTQYF; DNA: TGTGCCAGCAGCTCCGGGACTAGCGGGACCCCTAGCACAGATACGCAGTATTTT
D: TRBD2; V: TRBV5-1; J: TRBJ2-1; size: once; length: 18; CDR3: CASSLVSSGFRSYNEQFF; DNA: TGCGCCAGCAGCTTGGTGAGTAGCGGGTTCAGGTCCTACAATGAGCAGTTCTTC
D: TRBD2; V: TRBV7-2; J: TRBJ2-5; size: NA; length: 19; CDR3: CASSSTPGGLAGAGQTQYF; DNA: TGTGCCAGCAGCTCAACCCCAGGAGGACTAGCGGGGGCTGGACAGACCCAGTACTTC
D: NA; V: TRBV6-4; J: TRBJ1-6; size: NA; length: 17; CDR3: CASSDLRVSSYNSPLHF; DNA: TGTGCCAGCAGTGACTTGAGGGTCAGCTCCTATAATTCACCCCTCCACTTT
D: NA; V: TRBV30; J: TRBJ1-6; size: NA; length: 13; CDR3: CAWSQGFNSPLHF; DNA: TGTGCCTGGAGTCAGGGGTTTAATTCACCCCTCCACTTT
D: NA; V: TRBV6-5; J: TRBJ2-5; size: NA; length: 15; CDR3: CASSRSGGREETQYF; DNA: TGTGCCAGCAGTAGATCGGGGGGCCGGGAAGAGACCCAGTACTTC
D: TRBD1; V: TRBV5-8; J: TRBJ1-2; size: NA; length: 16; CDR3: CASSYWTGGERYGYTF; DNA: TGTGCCAGCAGCTATTGGACAGGGGGCGAACGCTATGGCTACACCTTC
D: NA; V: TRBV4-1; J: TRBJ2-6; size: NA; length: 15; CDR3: CASSQERAGANVLTF; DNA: TGCGCCAGCAGCCAAGAGAGGGCTGGGGCCAACGTCCTGACTTTC